The 7 T cell receptor beta chains below all came from one sample that was sequenced in a study of T-cell reconstitution after alpha-beta-depleted transplantation in children. Molecular barcoding with unique molecular identifiers was used for the TCRbeta library. TCRdb re-called the PCR reads with MiXCR, one entry per CDR3 protein. Of 95,000 to 120,000 distinct CDR3 sequences in the sample, approximately 6.4% were seen once. The sample in question was PBMCs, mostly from graft donor cells, obtained 360 days after TCRalphabeta/CD19-depleted stem cell transplant. These receptors were obtained from a male patient between 2 and 15 years old who had a stem cell transplant for acute lymphoblastic leukemia, so the T cells may come from the graft donor.

This clonotype was observed many times. CDR3 DNA: TGTGCCAGCAGTAGGGTGTCGAGGGGTGAAAAACTGTTTTTT. This translates into CASSRVSRGEKLFF. V gene TRBV6-2 or TRBV6-3 combines with J gene TRBJ1-4, with D possibly being TRBD1 (5 bases). CDR3 length equals 14 residues. CDR1 is MNHEY, CDR2 SVGEGT, per germline. The germline V and J ends were trimmed by 5 bases and 7 bases, with 14 bases remaining between them.

This rearrangement joins TRBV6-2 or TRBV6-3 to TRBJ1-1; TRBD1 might be the D (5 bases). Germline V gene data show CDR1 as MNHEY and CDR2 as SVGEGT. The CDR3 is made up of 17 amino acids. V was shortened by 5 bases and J by 3 bases, with 22 bases between the two germline ends. The CDR3 DNA sequence: TGTGCCAGCAGTCGTATTACGGGACCCAGGTGGGACACTGAAGCTTTCTTT. Amino acid sequence: CASSRITGPRWDTEAFF.

This chain uses TRBV20-1 with TRBJ1-2, with a weak D call TRBD1 (5 bases). The CDR3 contains 16 residues. Germline V gives CDR1 DFQATT, CDR2 SNEGSKA (reference sequence). V was pared by 0 bases and J by 1 base, with 15 bases between. CDR3 in amino acids: CSARDVEGRFNYGYTF. CDR3 coding DNA: TGCAGTGCTAGAGATGTAGAGGGGCGGTTTAACTATGGCTACACCTTC.

This clonotype has ten or more counts. This chain uses TRBV10-3 with TRBJ2-2, with D uncertain. V lost 10 bases and J lost 5, with 11 bases in between. There are 12 residues in the CDR3. In germline, CDR1 is ENHRY, CDR2 SYGVKD. The CDR3 coding sequence is TGTGCCAGCACTGGGCCTACCGGGGAGCTGTTTTTT. It translates to CASTGPTGELFF.

This clonotype was counted at least ten times. One junction end does not reproduce the germline sequence, and a read error may be involved. The chain has TRBV9 and TRBJ2-2; D possibly corresponds to TRBD2 (6 bases). CDR1 is SGDLS, CDR2 YYNGEE, per germline. The CDR3 contains 16 residues. CDR3 residues: CASSVVTSRNSGELFF. Written as DNA, the CDR3 is TGTGCCAGCAGCGTAGTTACTAGCAGGAACTCCGGGGAGCTGTTTTTT.

There are many counts of this clonotype. The V call is TRBV27, the J call TRBJ2-7, with D uncertain. The CDR3 sequence is 14 residues long. The V and J ends lost 4 bases and 2 bases respectively, with 12 bases between them. CDR1 and CDR2 from the germline V gene are MNHEY and SMNVEV (reference sequence). This CDR3 is CASSSGRAAYEQYF. The DNA of the CDR3 is TGTGCCAGCAGTTCCGGCCGGGCGGCCTACGAGCAGTACTTC.

This clonotype was counted at least ten times. The V gene is TRBV7-6, the J gene TRBJ2-2; no definite D call. Germline V CDR1 and CDR2: SGHVS, FNYEAQ. CDR3 size: 14 residues. V lost 5 bases to trimming and J lost 4 bases, with 11 bases between them. Here the CDR3 reads CASSPPPVTGELFF. The CDR3 region has the DNA TGTGCCAGCAGCCCCCCCCCTGTCACCGGGGAGCTGTTTTTT.